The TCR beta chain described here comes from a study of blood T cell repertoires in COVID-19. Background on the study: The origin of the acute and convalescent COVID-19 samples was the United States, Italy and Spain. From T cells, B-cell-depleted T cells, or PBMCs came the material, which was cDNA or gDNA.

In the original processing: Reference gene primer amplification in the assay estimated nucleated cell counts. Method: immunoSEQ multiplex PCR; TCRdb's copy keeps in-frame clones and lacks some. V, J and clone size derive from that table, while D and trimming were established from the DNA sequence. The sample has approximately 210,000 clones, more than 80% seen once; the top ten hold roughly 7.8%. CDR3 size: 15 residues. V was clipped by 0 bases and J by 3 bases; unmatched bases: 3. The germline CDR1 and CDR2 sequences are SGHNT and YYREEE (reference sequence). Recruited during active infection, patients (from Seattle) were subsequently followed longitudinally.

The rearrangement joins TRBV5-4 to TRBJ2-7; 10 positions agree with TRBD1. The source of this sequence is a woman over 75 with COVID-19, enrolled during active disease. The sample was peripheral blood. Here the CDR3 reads CASSLGRDRGYEQYF. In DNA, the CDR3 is TGTGCCAGCAGCTTGGGCCGGGACAGGGGCTACGAGCAGTACTTC.